This section outlines one T cell receptor (beta chain) sequence together with its context. This specimen comes from a study of Ad26.COV2.S vaccination and SARS-CoV-2 variants. The CDR3 sequence is 14 residues long. Germline V gene sequence: CDR1 SGHNT, CDR2 YENEEA. The ends were cut back, 5 bases at V and 1 base at J, with 11 bases in the middle. Generated by immunoSEQ multiplex PCR, the TCRdb table keeps only in-frame clones and is missing some. The table lists fewer than 400,000 clones, roughly 90% of them singletons. Stated treatment: some 19 received Ad26.COV2.S at low or high dose, single or two shots; 5 received placebo; per-sample allocation not given. At day 63 after the first vaccine or placebo injection, samples were drawn.

The receptor's source is a person between 18 and 65 years old who received the Ad26.COV2.S COVID-19 vaccine or a placebo. The chain combines TRBV11-3 with TRBJ1-1; a possible D gene is TRBD1 (6 bases). The material sequenced was peripheral blood, taken in a trial of Ad26.COV2.S vaccine versus placebo. CDR3 coding DNA: TGTGCCAGCAGCCTAAGGACAGAGAACACTGAAGCTTTCTTT. Amino acid sequence: CASSLRTENTEAFF.